This TCR beta chain appears in the sequencing data of a study of blood T cells in healthy people across ages. A second PCR, run for roughly 7 to 12 cycles, used a sample-barcoded 5' primer plus a J-beta primer mix. Using its own MiXCR run on the 5' RACE reads, TCRdb lists one record per CDR3 protein. Of 790,000 or so distinct CDR3 sequences listed, roughly 46% were seen once; the top ten hold 15% to 20%. Germline V CDR1 and CDR2: ENHRY, SYGVKD. The CDR3 totals 14 residues. With V trimmed by 9 bases and J by 6 bases, 8 bases remained unmatched. This clonotype was detected once. The sequencing sample was made of blood. V is TRBV10-3 and J is TRBJ2-1; 10 bases agree with TRBD2. This TCR came from a man at least 80 years old in good health. CDR3 DNA: TGTGCCATGGGCCTTAGCGGGGGGACCAATGAGCAGTTCTTC. Translated: CAMGLSGGTNEQFF.